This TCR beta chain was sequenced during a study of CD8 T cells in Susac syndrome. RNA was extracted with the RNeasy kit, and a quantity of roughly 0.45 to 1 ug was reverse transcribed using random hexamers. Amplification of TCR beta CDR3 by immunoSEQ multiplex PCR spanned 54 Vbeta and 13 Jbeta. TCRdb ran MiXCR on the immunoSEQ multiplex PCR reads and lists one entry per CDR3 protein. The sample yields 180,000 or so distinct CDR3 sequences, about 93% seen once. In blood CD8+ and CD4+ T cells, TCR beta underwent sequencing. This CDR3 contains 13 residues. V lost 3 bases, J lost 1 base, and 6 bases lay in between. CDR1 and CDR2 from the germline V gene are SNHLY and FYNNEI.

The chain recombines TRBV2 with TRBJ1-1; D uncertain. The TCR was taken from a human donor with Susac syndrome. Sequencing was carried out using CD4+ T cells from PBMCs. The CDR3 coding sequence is TGTGCCAGCAGTGATTACGCGAACACTGAAGCTTTCTTT. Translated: CASSDYANTEAFF.